A selection of T cell receptor beta chains follows, all from one sample in a study of post-analysis software for immune sequencing data. TCRdb independently ran MiXCR on the PCR reads; one entry per CDR3 protein. The sample records about 560,000 distinct CDR3 sequences, about 40% being singletons. Sequenced input: blood. These receptors were collected from a girl aged 5-17 years with multiple sclerosis. The CDR3 runs from the conserved cysteine through the conserved F or W. The D gene is left open where the match is weak.

CDR3 length	V gene	D gene	J gene	CDR3 protein
15	TRBV7-9	TRBD2	TRBJ2-4	CASSLATSGGAAQYF
13	TRBV12-3/TRBV12-4	-	TRBJ2-5	CASSFWEKETQYF
15	TRBV5-1	-	TRBJ2-2	CASSSTHGGTGELFF
14	TRBV29-1	-	TRBJ2-1	CSVETAGWSNEQFF
15	TRBV29-1	TRBD1	TRBJ2-3	CSVYRQGGNTDTQYF
15	TRBV5-1	TRBD1	TRBJ2-7	CASSSGTGKLYEQYF
12	TRBV29-1	-	TRBJ1-2	CSVEDRSEGYTF
14	TRBV4-1	-	TRBJ1-1	CASSQTGTFGPAFF
16	TRBV7-9	-	TRBJ2-5	CASAFQGSAPKETQYF
18	TRBV5-1	TRBD2	TRBJ2-3	CASRLVPLAGGYPDTQYF
15	TRBV7-9	-	TRBJ2-1	CASSLPRGPRDEQFF
19	TRBV5-5	-	TRBJ1-5	CASSLNYRETGSSNQPQHF
14	TRBV15	-	TRBJ2-5	CAVKGTLATETQYF
11	TRBV10-3	-	TRBJ2-1	CAIGRDLEQFF